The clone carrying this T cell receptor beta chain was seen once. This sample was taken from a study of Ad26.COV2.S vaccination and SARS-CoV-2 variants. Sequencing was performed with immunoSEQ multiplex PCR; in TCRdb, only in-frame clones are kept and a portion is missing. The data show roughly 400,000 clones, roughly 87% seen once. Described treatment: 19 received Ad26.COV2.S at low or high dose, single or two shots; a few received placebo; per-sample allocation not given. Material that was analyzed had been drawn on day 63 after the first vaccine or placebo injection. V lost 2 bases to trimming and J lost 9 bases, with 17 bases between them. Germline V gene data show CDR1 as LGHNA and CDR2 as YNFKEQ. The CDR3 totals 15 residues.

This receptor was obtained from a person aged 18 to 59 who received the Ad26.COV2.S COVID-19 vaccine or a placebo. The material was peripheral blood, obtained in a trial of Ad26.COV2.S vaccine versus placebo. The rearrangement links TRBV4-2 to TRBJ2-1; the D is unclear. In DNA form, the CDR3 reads TGTGCCAGCAGCCAAAATGATGGGCGCGCGTCTGAGCAGTTCTTC. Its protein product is CASSQNDGRASEQFF.